What follows describes a single T cell receptor (beta chain). The antigen is undetermined. CDR3 size: 16 residues. Germline V gives CDR1 SNHLY, CDR2 FYNNEI. V dropped 8 bases and J dropped 0 bases, with 18 bases sitting between them. The record originates from a study of cytomegalovirus exposure and HLA in healthy donors. On the study more broadly: HLA-typed donors contributed 80 million or so unique TCRs, which were held in an early data release. General study points: High sensitivity and specificity were reportedly achieved when the classifier diagnosed cytomegalovirus status.

Primers for the PCR totalled 60 Vbeta and 13 Jbeta. The assay was immunoSEQ multiplex PCR, and TCRdb's table has in-frame clones only and misses some. The repertoire consists of about 110,000 clones, with 75% occurring once and the leading ten covering 2.5% to 3.5%. The TCR originated in a male donor in good health and CMV-seropositive. The genes are TRBV2 and TRBJ2-3; a weak D match, TRBD2 (6 bases). The material sequenced was PBMCs. CDR3 amino acids: CASGGRTGHSTDTQYF. The CDR3 bases are TGTGCCAGCGGAGGGAGGACCGGGCACAGCACAGATACGCAGTATTTT.